This T cell receptor beta chain originates from a study of shared clonotypes between healthy human individuals. Profiling relied on immunoSEQ multiplex PCR, and the TCRdb table lists in-frame clones only, not all of them. The profile shows around 450,000 clones, roughly 77% of them singletons. Trimming shortened V by 5 bases and J by 5 bases, and 6 bases separated the two germline ends. CDR1 is SGHAT and CDR2 is FQNNGV in the germline V gene. The CDR3 has 11 residues. Sample: PBMCs. J is TRBJ1-1 and V is TRBV11-2; D is unresolved. This clonotype was obtained from a woman aged 40 to 55 in good health. Some clones in this sample may be carry-over from other donors' samples. CDR3 bases: TGTGCCAGCAGCCTCCAGACTGAAGCTTTCTTT. This codes for CASSLQTEAFF.